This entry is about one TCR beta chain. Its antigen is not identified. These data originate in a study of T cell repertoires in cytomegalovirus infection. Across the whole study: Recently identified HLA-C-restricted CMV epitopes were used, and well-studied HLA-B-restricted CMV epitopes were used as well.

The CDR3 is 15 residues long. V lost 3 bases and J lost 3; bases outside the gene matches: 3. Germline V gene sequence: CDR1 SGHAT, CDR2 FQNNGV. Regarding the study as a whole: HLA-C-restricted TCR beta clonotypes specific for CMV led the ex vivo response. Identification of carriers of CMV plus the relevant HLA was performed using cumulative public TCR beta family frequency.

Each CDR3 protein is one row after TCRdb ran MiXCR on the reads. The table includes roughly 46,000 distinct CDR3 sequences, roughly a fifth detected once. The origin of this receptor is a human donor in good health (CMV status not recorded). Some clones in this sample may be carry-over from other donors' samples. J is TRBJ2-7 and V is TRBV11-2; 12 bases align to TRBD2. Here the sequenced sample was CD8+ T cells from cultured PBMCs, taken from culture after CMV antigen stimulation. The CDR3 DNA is TGTGCCAGCAGCTTCGGACTAGCGGGAAGCTACGAGCAGTACTTC. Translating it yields CASSFGLAGSYEQYF. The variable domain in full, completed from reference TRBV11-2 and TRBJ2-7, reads EAGVAQSPRYKIIEKRQSVAFWCNPISGHATLYWYQQILGQGPKLLIQFQNNGVVDDSQLPKDRFSAERLKGVDSTLKIQPAKLEDSAVYLCASSFGLAGSYEQYFGPGTRLTVT.